This T cell receptor (beta chain) appears in the sequencing data of a study of T cells in Graves' hyperthyroidism and ophthalmopathy. Study in general: Peripheral blood was collected at initial diagnosis, before any treatment.

TCR beta CDR3 region amplification was performed from RNA transcripts. A set of HTBI primers served as the primers for a first-round RT-PCR of the TCR CDR3. Via MiXCR, TCRdb re-called the multiplex PCR reads, giving one row per CDR3 protein. In the table there are roughly 300,000 distinct CDR3 sequences, about 21% of which are singletons. V dropped 4 bases and J dropped 0 bases, with 16 bases sitting between them. This CDR3 comprises 16 residues. CDR1 and CDR2 from the germline V gene are SGHRS and YFSETQ. The table lists this clonotype with many counts. Antigen: not known. Study findings and constraints: A model of 13 V-J features distinguished ophthalmopathy from stable hyperthyroidism.

No progression to ophthalmopathy during 18 months of follow-up defined stable disease. Patients were aged 18 to 65, had disease duration under 2 months, and had newly diagnosed hyperthyroidism. The chain links TRBV5-1 to TRBJ1-1, with D perhaps TRBD1 (6 bases). Sequences were obtained from blood. The receptor was isolated from a woman aged 45-60 years with Graves' hyperthyroidism. For the CDR3, the DNA is TGCGCCAGCAGCCCTTGGACAGCTACCTTGAACACTGAAGCTTTCTTT. Translating gives CASSPWTATLNTEAFF.